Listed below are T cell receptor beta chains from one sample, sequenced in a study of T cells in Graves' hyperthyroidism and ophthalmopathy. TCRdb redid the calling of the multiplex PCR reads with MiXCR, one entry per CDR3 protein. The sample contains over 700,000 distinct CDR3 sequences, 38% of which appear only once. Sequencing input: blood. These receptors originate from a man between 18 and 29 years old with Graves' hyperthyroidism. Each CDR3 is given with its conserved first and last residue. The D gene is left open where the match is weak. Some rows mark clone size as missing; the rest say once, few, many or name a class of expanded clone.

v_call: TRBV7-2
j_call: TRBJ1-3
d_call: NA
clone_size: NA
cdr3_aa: CASSFSPGQRNTIYF
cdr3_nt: TGTGCCAGCAGCTTTTCGCCGGGACAAAGAAACACCATATATTTT

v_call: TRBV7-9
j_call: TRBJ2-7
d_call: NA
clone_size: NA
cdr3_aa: CSSSFGSPSYEQYF
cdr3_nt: TGCTCCAGCAGCTTCGGCAGCCCATCCTACGAGCAGTACTTC

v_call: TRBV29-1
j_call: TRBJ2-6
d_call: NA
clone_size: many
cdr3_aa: CSVEGHPSGANVLTF
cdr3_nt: TGCAGCGTTGAAGGTCACCCCTCTGGGGCCAACGTCCTGACTTTC

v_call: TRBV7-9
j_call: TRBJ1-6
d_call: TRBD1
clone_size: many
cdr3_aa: CASSSRPGQGSPLHF
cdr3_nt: TGTGCCAGCAGCTCACGCCCGGGACAGGGTTCACCCCTCCACTTT

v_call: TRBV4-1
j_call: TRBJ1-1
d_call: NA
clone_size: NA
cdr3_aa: CASSQGRGARTEAFF
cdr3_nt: TGCGCCAGCAGCCAAGGACGGGGCGCGAGGACTGAAGCTTTCTTT

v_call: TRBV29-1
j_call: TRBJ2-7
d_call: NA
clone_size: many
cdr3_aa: CSVVQKGEQYF
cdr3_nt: TGCAGCGTTGTTCAGAAGGGCGAGCAGTACTTC

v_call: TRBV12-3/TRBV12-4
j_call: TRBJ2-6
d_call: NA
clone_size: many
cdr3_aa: CASSLMVTFSSGANVLTF
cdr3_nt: TGTGCCAGCAGTTTAATGGTGACCTTTAGCTCTGGGGCCAACGTCCTGACTTTC

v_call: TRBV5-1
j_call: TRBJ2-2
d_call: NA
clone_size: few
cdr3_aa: CASSLEGEDTGELFF
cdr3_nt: TGCGCCAGCAGCTTGGAGGGGGAAGACACCGGGGAGCTGTTTTTT

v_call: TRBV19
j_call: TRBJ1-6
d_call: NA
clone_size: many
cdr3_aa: CASSFTNSPLHF
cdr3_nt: TGTGCCAGTAGTTTCACGAATTCACCCCTCCACTTT

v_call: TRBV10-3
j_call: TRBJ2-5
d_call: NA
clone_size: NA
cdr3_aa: CAISLGDQETQYF
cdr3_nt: TGTGCCATCAGCTTGGGGGACCAAGAGACCCAGTACTTC

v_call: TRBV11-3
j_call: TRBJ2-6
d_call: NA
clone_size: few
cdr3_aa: CASSSKGGANVLTF
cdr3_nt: TGTGCCAGCAGCTCTAAAGGTGGGGCCAACGTCCTGACTTTC

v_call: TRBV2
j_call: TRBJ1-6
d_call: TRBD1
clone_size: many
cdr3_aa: CASSGTGYNSPLHF
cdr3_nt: TGTGCCAGCAGCGGGACAGGCTATAATTCACCCCTCCACTTT

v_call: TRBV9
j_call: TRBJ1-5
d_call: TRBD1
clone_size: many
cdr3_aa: CASSIGTGGQPQHF
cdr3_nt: TGTGCCAGCAGCATCGGGACAGGGGGTCAGCCCCAGCATTTT

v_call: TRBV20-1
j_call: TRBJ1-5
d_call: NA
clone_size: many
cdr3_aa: CSARGGQVQPQHF
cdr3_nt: TGCAGTGCTAGAGGGGGGCAGGTTCAGCCCCAGCATTTT

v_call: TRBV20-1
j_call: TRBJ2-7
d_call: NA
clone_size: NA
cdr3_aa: CSASRRLTTYEQYF
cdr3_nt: TGCAGTGCTAGTCGCCGGCTGACAACCTACGAGCAGTACTTC

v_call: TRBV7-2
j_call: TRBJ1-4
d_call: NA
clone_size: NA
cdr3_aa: CASSFQGVNEKLFF
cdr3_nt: TGTGCCAGCAGCTTTCAGGGCGTGAACGAAAAACTGTTTTTT

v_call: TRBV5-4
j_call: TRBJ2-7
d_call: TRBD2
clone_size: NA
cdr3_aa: CATSPSGLSYEQYF
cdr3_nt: TGTGCCACGTCCCCTAGCGGGCTCTCCTACGAGCAGTACTTC

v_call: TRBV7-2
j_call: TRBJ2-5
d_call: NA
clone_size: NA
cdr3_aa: CASSLGSGVGETQYF
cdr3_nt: TGTGCCAGCAGCCTCGGGTCGGGGGTAGGGGAGACCCAGTACTTC

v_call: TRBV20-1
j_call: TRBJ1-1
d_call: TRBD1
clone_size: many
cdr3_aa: CSARQQGIHTEAFF
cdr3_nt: TGCAGTGCTAGACAACAGGGGATCCACACTGAAGCTTTCTTT

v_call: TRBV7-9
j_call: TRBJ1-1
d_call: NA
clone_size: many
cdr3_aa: CASSGRTRGAFF
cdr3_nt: TGTGCCAGCAGCGGACGGACGAGGGGAGCTTTCTTT

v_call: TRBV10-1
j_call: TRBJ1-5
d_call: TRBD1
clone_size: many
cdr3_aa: CASTDRADSNQPQHF
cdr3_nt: TGCGCCAGCACGGACAGGGCAGATAGCAATCAGCCCCAGCATTTT

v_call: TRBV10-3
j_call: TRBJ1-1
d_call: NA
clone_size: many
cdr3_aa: CAIRSTTAITEAFF
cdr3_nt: TGTGCCATCAGAAGCACGACAGCCATCACTGAAGCTTTCTTT

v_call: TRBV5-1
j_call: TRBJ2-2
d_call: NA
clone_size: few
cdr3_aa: CASARRQDNTGELFF
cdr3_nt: TGCGCCAGCGCCCGTCGCCAGGATAACACCGGGGAGCTGTTTTTT

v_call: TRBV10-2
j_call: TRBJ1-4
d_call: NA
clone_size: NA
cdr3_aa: CASSESWGEKLFF
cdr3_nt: TGCGCCAGCAGTGAGTCATGGGGGGAAAAACTGTTTTTT

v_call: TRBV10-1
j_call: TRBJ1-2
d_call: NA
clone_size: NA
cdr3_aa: CAAGSLDYGYTF
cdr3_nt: TGCGCCGCCGGGAGCCTAGACTATGGCTACACCTTC

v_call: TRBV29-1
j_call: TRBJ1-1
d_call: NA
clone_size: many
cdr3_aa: CSVVGQMNTEAFF
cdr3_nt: TGCAGCGTCGTTGGACAGATGAACACTGAAGCTTTCTTT

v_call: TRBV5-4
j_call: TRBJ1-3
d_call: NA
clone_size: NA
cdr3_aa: CAVSGAGSGNTIYF
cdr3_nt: TGTGCCGTTAGCGGGGCGGGCTCTGGAAACACCATATATTTT

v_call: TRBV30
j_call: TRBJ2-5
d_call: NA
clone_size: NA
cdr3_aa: CAWSFLGTQYF
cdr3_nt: TGTGCCTGGAGTTTCTTAGGGACCCAGTACTTC

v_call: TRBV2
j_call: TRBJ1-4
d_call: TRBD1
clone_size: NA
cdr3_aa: CASSNGQDLNEKLFF
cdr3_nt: TGTGCCAGCAGTAACGGACAGGATCTTAATGAAAAACTGTTTTTT

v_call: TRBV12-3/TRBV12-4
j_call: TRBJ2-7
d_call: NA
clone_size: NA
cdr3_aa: CASSWTPSPYEQYF
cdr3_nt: TGTGCCAGCAGTTGGACACCAAGCCCCTACGAGCAGTACTTC

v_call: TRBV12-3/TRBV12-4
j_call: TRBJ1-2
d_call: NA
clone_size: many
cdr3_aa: CASSLPANYGYTF
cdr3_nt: TGTGCCAGCAGTTTGCCGGCTAACTATGGCTACACCTTC

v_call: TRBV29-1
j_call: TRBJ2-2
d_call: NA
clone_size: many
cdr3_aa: CSVEDYNANTGELFF
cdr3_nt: TGCAGCGTTGAAGATTACAACGCGAACACCGGGGAGCTGTTTTTT

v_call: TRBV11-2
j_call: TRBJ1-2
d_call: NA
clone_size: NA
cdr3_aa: CASSQEVTDYGYTF
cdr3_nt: TGTGCCAGCAGCCAAGAGGTGACAGACTATGGCTACACCTTC

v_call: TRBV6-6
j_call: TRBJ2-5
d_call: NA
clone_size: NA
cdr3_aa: CASSESGGDETQYF
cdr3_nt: TGTGCCAGCAGTGAATCAGGAGGGGACGAGACCCAGTACTTC

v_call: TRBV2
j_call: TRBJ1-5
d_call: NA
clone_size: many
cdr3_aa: CASSTQGGSNQPQHF
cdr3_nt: TGTGCCAGCAGCACACAGGGAGGTAGCAATCAGCCCCAGCATTTT

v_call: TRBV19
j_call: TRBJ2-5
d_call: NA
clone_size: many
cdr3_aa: CASSIEGTSQETQYF
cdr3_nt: TGTGCCAGTAGTATAGAAGGGACGTCCCAGGAGACCCAGTACTTC

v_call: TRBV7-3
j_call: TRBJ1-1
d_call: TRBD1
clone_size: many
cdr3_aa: CASSLTGGKNTEAFF
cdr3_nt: TGTGCCAGCAGCTTAACAGGGGGCAAGAACACTGAAGCTTTCTTT

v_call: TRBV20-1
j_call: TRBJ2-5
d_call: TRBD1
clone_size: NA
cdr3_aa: CSARHPRQGGETQYF
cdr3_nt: TGCAGTGCCCGACACCCTCGACAGGGCGGGGAGACCCAGTACTTC

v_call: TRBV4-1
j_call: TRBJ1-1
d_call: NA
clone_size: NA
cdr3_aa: CASSQEVQGMGTEAFF
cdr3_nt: TGCGCCAGCAGCCAAGAGGTGCAGGGGATGGGCACTGAAGCTTTCTTT

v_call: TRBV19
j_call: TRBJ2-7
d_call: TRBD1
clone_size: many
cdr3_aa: CAGVRDRDYEQYF
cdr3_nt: TGTGCCGGCGTCCGGGACAGGGACTACGAGCAGTACTTC

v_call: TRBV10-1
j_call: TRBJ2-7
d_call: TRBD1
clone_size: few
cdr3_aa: CASSDPTGYEQYF
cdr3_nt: TGCGCCAGCAGTGACCCGACAGGGTACGAGCAGTACTTC

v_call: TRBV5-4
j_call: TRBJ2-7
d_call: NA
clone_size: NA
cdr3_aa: CASSSKSGADEQYF
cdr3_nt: TGTGCCAGCAGCTCAAAAAGTGGCGCAGACGAGCAGTACTTC

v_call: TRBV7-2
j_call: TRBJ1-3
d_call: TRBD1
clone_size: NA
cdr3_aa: CASSVRGTPGNTTYF
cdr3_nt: TGTGCCAGCAGCGTCAGGGGGACTCCTGGAAACACCACATATTTT